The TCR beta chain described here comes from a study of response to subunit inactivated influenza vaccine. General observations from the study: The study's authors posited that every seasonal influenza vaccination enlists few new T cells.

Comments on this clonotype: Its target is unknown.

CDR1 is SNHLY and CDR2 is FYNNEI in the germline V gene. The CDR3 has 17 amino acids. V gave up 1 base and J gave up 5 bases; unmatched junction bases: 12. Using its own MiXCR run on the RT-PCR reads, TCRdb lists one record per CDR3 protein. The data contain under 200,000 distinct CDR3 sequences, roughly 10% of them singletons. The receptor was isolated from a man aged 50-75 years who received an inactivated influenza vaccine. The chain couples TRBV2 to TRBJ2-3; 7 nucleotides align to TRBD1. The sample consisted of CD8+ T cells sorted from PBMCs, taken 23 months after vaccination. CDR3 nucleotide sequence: TGTGCCAGCAGTGAAGAGGCTCGGGACAGCCCTAAAGATACGCAGTATTTT. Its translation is CASSEEARDSPKDTQYF.